This TCR beta chain was identified in a study of blood T cell repertoires in COVID-19. Germline V gene sequence: CDR1 MNHEY, CDR2 SMNVEV (reference sequence). This CDR3 has 15 residues. V was pared by 6 bases and J by 5 bases, with 8 bases of the junction left unmatched. Generated by immunoSEQ multiplex PCR, the TCRdb table keeps only in-frame clones and is missing some. The sample carries approximately 300,000 clones, more than 70% recorded once. The V gene is TRBV27, the J gene TRBJ2-1, with 9 positions matching TRBD1. Source material: peripheral blood. The clonotype originates from a woman aged 45 to 65 with acute or convalescent COVID-19. In DNA, the CDR3 is TGTGCCAGCAGCCCAGGGACAGGGCATAACAATGAGCAGTTCTTC. It translates to CASSPGTGHNNEQFF.